The clone carrying this T cell receptor beta chain was seen more than once but under ten times. Its antigen is unknown. In TCRdb, the 5' RACE reads were re-called with MiXCR into one record per CDR3 protein. The data show hundreds of thousands of distinct CDR3 sequences, 16% seen once. The source of the sample is a study of T-cell memory formation after mild COVID-19. Findings and limits, study-wide: Prior to infection, memory already included some responding clones, suggesting cross-reactive memory joined. CD4+ contracting clones lay mainly in CM and EM, CD8+ ones in EMRA.

The germline V gene encodes CDR1 ENHRY and CDR2 SYGVKD. The CDR3 has 15 residues. V lost 3 bases, J lost 8 bases, and 5 bases stayed unmatched. The V gene is TRBV10-3, the J gene TRBJ1-4; 11 bases map to TRBD1. The TCR sequence derives from a man younger than 35 who had mild COVID-19 (a few samples of this study predate the infection). Cell type and time point are not known. The specimen sequenced was PBMCs or a T cell subset sorted from them (not recorded which). The CDR3 loop reads CAISETGTGGEKLFF. CDR3 nucleotide sequence: TGTGCCATCAGTGAAACGGGGACAGGGGGAGAAAAACTGTTTTTT.